This is a list of T cell receptor beta chains from one sample in a study of shared clonotypes between healthy human individuals. Profiled with immunoSEQ multiplex PCR; TCRdb holds only in-frame clones, not every one. Of around 500,000 clones listed, 81% are singletons. Specimen: PBMCs. These receptors came from a woman between 35 and 50 years old in good health. Some clones in this sample may be carry-over from other donors' samples. The CDR3 runs from the conserved cysteine through the conserved F or W. Each record gives: CDR3 protein, CDR3 DNA, V gene, clone size, J gene, D gene. A D gene is named only where the DNA matches it firmly. The listing skips clone size in some rows; elsewhere it reads once, few, many or a size class.

CASSVVTSASGDTQYF TGTGCCAGCAGCGTAGTGACTAGCGCCTCGGGGGATACGCAGTATTTT TRBV9 . TRBJ2-3 TRBD2
CASNQQGTGELFF TGTGCCAGCAACCAACAGGGGACCGGGGAGCTGTTTTTT TRBV25-1 . TRBJ2-2 TRBD1
CSARDRSNYGYTF TGCAGCGCTAGGGACAGATCTAACTATGGCTACACCTTC TRBV29-1 . TRBJ1-2 TRBD1
CATSFRDSPNQPQHF TGTGCCACCAGCTTCCGGGACAGCCCAAATCAGCCCCAGCATTTT TRBV6-1 . TRBJ1-5 TRBD1
CASSPTYRAEQYF TGTGCCAGCAGTCCTACCTACAGGGCCGAGCAGTACTTC TRBV28 . TRBJ2-7 .
CASSQGARTEAFF TGTGCCAGCTCTCAGGGGGCGCGAACTGAAGCTTTCTTT TRBV18 . TRBJ1-1 TRBD1
CASSLQGNIGANVLTF TGTGCCAGCAGCCTACAGGGAAATATTGGGGCCAACGTCCTGACTTTC TRBV7-2 . TRBJ2-6 .
CASSPLTSGSPYEQYF TGTGCCAGCTCACCCCTGACTAGCGGGTCCCCCTACGAGCAGTACTTC TRBV18 . TRBJ2-7 TRBD2
CSVEDREDYGYTF TGCAGCGTTGAGGACAGGGAGGACTATGGCTACACCTTC TRBV29-1 . TRBJ1-2 TRBD1
CASSFGGLAGKGLRYEQYF TGTGCCAGCAGCTTTGGAGGACTAGCGGGGAAGGGGCTCCGCTACGAGCAGTACTTC TRBV12-1 . TRBJ2-7 .
CASSRQVYSLGDTQYF TGTGCCAGTAGTCGACAGGTATACTCACTGGGAGATACGCAGTATTTT TRBV19 . TRBJ2-3 .
CASSLESNQPQHF TGTGCCAGCAGCTTAGAAAGCAATCAGCCCCAGCATTTT TRBV7-8 few TRBJ1-5 .
CASKITGGSYNEQFF TGTGCCTCAAAAATTACAGGGGGCTCCTACAATGAGCAGTTCTTC TRBV5-8 . TRBJ2-1 TRBD1
CASSLDIQGGGNTGELFF TGTGCCAGCAGTTTAGACATACAGGGGGGAGGGAACACCGGGGAGCTGTTTTTT TRBV27 . TRBJ2-2 TRBD1
CASTSGSYEQYF TGTGCCAGCACGAGCGGGAGCTACGAGCAGTACTTC TRBV2 once TRBJ2-7 TRBD2
CASSLGSSGRGETQYF TGTGCCAGCAGCTTAGGATCTAGCGGGAGAGGAGAGACCCAGTACTTC TRBV7-2 many TRBJ2-5 TRBD2
CASSHRGGTEAFF TGTGCCAGCAGCCACAGGGGAGGCACTGAAGCTTTCTTT TRBV7-3 . TRBJ1-1 TRBD1
CAWSVGQLSNTGELFF TGTGCCTGGAGTGTGGGGCAGCTCTCGAACACCGGGGAGCTGTTTTTT TRBV30 . TRBJ2-2 .
CASNPVRVGAGYTF TGTGCCAGCAACCCCGTGCGTGTTGGGGCCGGCTACACCTTC TRBV28 once TRBJ1-2 .
CASSYSGGIAETQYF TGTGCCAGCAGTTACTCGGGTGGGATAGCAGAGACCCAGTACTTC TRBV6-5 . TRBJ2-5 .
CASSGGQGGNREQFF TGTGCCAGCAGCGGAGGACAAGGGGGGAATCGTGAGCAGTTCTTC TRBV7-2 . TRBJ2-1 .
CASGQGRDTQYF TGTGCCAGTGGACAGGGGAGGGATACGCAGTATTTT TRBV2 . TRBJ2-3 TRBD1
CASSPEGLRANVLTF TGCGCCAGCAGCCCAGAGGGACTTAGGGCCAACGTCCTGACTTTC TRBV4-3 . TRBJ2-6 .
CASSPYGQGETQYF TGTGCCAGCTCACCTTATGGACAGGGGGAGACCCAGTACTTC TRBV18 . TRBJ2-5 TRBD1
CASSPTYREVFRF TGTGCCAGCAGCCCAACTTACAGAGAAGTCTTCCGCTTC TRBV7-9 once TRBJ2-7 .
CASSITVNQPQHF TGTGCCAGTAGTATCACGGTTAATCAGCCCCAGCATTTT TRBV19 few TRBJ1-5 .
CAISRQGNTEAFF TGTGCCATCAGTAGACAGGGGAACACTGAAGCTTTCTTT TRBV10-3 . TRBJ1-1 TRBD1
CASSLGTSGSGYEQYF TGTGCCAGCAGCCTCGGGACTAGCGGGAGTGGCTACGAGCAGTACTTC TRBV27 . TRBJ2-7 TRBD2
CASRTSATDTQYF TGTGCCAGCAGAACTAGCGCCACAGATACGCAGTATTTT TRBV25-1 . TRBJ2-3 TRBD2
CAGPEGYARANTGELFF TGTGCCGGACCGGAGGGGTACGCGAGGGCCAACACCGGGGAGCTGTTTTTT TRBV9 . TRBJ2-2 .
CASSQAFGLAYEQYF TGCGCCAGCAGCCAAGCTTTCGGCCTAGCGTACGAGCAGTACTTC TRBV4-3 few TRBJ2-7 .
CASSFRRNTGELFF TGTGCCAGCAGTTTTCGGCGGAACACCGGGGAGCTGTTTTTT TRBV27 . TRBJ2-2 .
CASTNGGTLAKNIQYF TGTGCCAGCACAAATGGGGGGACCCTAGCCAAAAACATTCAGTACTTC TRBV28 . TRBJ2-4 .
CASSRGLNTEAFF TGTGCCAGCAGTAGGGGCCTGAACACTGAAGCTTTCTTT TRBV7-6 . TRBJ1-1 .
CASRGQGGQPQHF TGTGCCAGCAGGGGACAGGGTGGACAGCCCCAGCATTTT TRBV27 few TRBJ1-5 TRBD1
CASSMGNTGELFF TGTGCCAGCAGCATGGGGAACACCGGGGAGCTGTTTTTT TRBV7-8 . TRBJ2-2 .
CATSRGQGRRGYTF TGTGCCACCAGCAGAGGTCAGGGGCGCCGGGGCTACACCTTC TRBV15 . TRBJ1-2 .
CATRTSGSTDTQYF TGTGCCACCCGGACTAGCGGGAGCACAGATACGCAGTATTTT TRBV15 . TRBJ2-3 TRBD2
CASSHRRQPYEQYF TGTGCCAGCAGCCATAGGAGGCAACCCTACGAGCAGTACTTC TRBV7-9 . TRBJ2-7 .
CASSPDRGRGGELFF TGCGCCAGCAGCCCGGACAGGGGGCGAGGCGGGGAGCTGTTTTTT TRBV5-1 . TRBJ2-2 TRBD1
CASSLGGGHQPQHF TGTGCCAGCAGCTTAGGTGGGGGGCATCAGCCCCAGCATTTT TRBV7-6 . TRBJ1-5 .
CASGSGFPTDTQYF TGTGCTAGTGGTTCAGGGTTTCCGACAGATACGCAGTATTTT TRBV12-5 . TRBJ2-3 .
CATSRGPRRQETQYF TGTGCCACCAGCAGAGGGCCGAGGCGACAAGAGACCCAGTACTTC TRBV15 once TRBJ2-5 .
CASSQGQGAYNEQFF TGTGCCAGCTCACAGGGACAGGGGGCCTACAATGAGCAGTTCTTC TRBV18 . TRBJ2-1 TRBD1
CASSSPPGLWRETQYF TGTGCCAGCAGCTCCCCCCCGGGCCTTTGGCGGGAGACCCAGTACTTC TRBV28 . TRBJ2-5 .
CASSVRDGLRTEAFF TGTGCCAGCAGCGTGAGGGACGGGCTTCGGACTGAAGCTTTCTTT TRBV9 once TRBJ1-1 .
CASSPPMGAGTDRDEQYF TGTGCCAGCTCACCACCGATGGGAGCGGGAACAGACCGGGACGAGCAGTACTTC TRBV18 . TRBJ2-7 TRBD2
CAHGGRGWDTQYF TGCGCCCACGGCGGGAGAGGGTGGGATACGCAGTATTTT TRBV6-1 . TRBJ2-3 TRBD2
CASSRDRVGTYEQYF TGTGCCAGCAGTCGGGACAGAGTAGGGACCTACGAGCAGTACTTC TRBV28 once TRBJ2-7 TRBD1
CARKGRAGELFF TGTGCCCGCAAGGGGCGGGCCGGGGAGCTGTTTTTT TRBV21-1 . TRBJ2-2 .
CAISGGGLAGADTQYF TGTGCCATCAGTGGGGGGGGACTAGCGGGAGCAGATACGCAGTATTTT TRBV10-3 . TRBJ2-3 TRBD2
CASSRDLNSGNTIYF TGTGCCAGCAGTCGGGACCTCAACTCTGGAAACACCATATATTTT TRBV27 . TRBJ1-3 .
CASSHGQGASGELFF TGTGCCAGCAGCCACGGACAGGGGGCGTCCGGGGAGCTGTTTTTT TRBV7-2 once TRBJ2-2 TRBD1